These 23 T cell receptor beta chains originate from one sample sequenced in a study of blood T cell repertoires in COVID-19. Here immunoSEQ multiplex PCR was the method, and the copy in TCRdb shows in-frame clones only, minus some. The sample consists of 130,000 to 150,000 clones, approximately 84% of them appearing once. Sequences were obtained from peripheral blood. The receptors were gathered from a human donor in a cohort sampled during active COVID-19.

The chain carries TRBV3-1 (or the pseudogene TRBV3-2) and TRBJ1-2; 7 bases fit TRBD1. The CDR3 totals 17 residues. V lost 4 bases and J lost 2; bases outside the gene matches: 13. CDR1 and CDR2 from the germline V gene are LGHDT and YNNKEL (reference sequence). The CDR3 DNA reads TGTGCCAGCAGCCCGAGAACACAGGGGTCATTCAACTATGGCTACACCTTC. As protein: CASSPRTQGSFNYGYTF.

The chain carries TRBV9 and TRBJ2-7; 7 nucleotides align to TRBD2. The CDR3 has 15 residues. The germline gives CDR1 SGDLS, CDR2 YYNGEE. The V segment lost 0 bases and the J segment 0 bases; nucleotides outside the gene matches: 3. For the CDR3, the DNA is TGTGCCAGCAGCGTAGGGGGACTAACCTCCTACGAGCAGTACTTC. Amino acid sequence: CASSVGGLTSYEQYF.

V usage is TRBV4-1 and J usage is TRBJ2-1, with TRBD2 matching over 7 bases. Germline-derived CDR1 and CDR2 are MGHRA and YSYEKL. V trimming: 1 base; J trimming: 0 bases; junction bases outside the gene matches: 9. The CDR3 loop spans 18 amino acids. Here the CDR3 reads CASSQVYRLANSYNEQFF. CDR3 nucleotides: TGCGCCAGCAGCCAAGTTTATAGACTAGCCAACTCCTACAATGAGCAGTTCTTC.

The DNA for the CDR3 is TGTGCCAGTAGTATAGAAAGGGGTGGGGGCAGGGCCAAAAACATTCAGTACTTC. Protein sequence: CASSIERGGGRAKNIQYF. The rearrangement joins TRBV19 to TRBJ2-4; D possibly corresponds to TRBD1 (6 bases). This CDR3 is 18 amino acids long. V was shortened by 0 bases and J by 1 base, with 16 bases between the two germline ends. Germline assignment: CDR1 LNHDA and CDR2 SQIVND (reference sequence).

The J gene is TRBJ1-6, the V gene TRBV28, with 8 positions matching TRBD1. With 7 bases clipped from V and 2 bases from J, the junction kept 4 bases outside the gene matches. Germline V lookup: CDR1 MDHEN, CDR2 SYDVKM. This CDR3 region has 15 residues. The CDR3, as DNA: TGTGCCAGCATCATGGACAGGGCCTATAATTCACCCCTCCACTTT. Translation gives CASIMDRAYNSPLHF.

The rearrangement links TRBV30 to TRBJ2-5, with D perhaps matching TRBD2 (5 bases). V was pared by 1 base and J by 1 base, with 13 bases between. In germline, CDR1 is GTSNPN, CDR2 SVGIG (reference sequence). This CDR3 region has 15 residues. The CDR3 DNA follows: TGTGCCTGGAGTGGAGGGTCGGTAGTCCAAGAGACCCAGTACTTC. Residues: CAWSGGSVVQETQYF.

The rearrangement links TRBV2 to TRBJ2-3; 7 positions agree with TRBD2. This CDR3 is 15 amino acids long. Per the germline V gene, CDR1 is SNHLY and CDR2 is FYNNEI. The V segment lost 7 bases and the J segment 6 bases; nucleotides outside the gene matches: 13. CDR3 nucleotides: TGTGCCAGCAATGACTTCGGGAGGTCGATTGATACGCAGTATTTT. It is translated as CASNDFGRSIDTQYF. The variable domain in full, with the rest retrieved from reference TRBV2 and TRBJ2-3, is EPEVTQTPSHQVTQMGQEVILRCVPISNHLYFYWYRQILGQKVEFLVSFYNNEISEKSEIFDDQFSVERPDGSNFTLKIRSTKLEDSAMYFCASNDFGRSIDTQYFGPGTRLTVL.

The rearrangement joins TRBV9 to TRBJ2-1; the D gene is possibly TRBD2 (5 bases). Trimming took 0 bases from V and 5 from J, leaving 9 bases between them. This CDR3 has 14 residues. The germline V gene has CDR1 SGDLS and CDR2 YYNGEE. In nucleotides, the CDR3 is TGTGCCAGCAGCGTAGCGGGAAGCCACAATGAGCAGTTCTTC. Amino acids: CASSVAGSHNEQFF.

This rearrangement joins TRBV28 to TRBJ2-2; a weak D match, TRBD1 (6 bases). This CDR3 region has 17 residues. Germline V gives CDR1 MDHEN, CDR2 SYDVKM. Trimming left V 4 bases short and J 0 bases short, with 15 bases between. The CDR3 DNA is TGTGCCAGCAGTTCGACAGGACAGAGCGCGAACACCGGGGAGCTGTTTTTT. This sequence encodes CASSSTGQSANTGELFF.

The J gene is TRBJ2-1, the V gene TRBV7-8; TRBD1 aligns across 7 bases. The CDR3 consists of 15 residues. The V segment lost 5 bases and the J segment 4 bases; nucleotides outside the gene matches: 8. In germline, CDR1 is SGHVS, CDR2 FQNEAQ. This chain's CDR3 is CASSPWDRLYNEQFF. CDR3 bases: TGTGCCAGCAGCCCTTGGGACAGACTGTACAATGAGCAGTTCTTC.

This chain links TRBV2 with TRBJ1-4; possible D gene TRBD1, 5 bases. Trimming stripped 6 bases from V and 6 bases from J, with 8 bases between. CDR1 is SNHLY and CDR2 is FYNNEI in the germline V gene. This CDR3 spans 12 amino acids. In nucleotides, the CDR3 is TGTGCCAGCAGAGGCAGGGATGAAAAACTGTTTTTT. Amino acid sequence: CASRGRDEKLFF.

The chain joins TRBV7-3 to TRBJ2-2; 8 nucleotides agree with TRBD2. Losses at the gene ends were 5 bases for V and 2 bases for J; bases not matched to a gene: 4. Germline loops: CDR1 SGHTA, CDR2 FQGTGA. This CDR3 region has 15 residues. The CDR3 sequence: CASSPGGTNTGELFF. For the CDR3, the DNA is TGTGCCAGCAGCCCGGGAGGGACAAACACCGGGGAGCTGTTTTTT.

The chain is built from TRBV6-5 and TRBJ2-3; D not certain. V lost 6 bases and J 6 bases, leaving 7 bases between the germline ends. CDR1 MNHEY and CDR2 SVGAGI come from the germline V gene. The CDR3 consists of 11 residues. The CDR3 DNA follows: TGTGCCAGCAGCCGCCAGGATACGCAGTATTTT. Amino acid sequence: CASSRQDTQYF.

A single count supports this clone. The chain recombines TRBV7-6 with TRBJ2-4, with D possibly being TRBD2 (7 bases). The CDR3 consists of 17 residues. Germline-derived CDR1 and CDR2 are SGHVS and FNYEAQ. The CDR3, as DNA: TGTGCAGGGGGAGGGGCAGGGCAACGAATAGCCAAAAACATTCAGTACTTC. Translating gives CAGGGAGQRIAKNIQYF.

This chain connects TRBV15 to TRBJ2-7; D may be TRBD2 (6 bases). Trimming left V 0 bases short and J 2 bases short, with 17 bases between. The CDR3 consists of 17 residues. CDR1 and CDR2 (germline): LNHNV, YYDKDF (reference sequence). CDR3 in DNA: TGTGCCACCAGCAGAGATTTGGGAGGCAGGAGCCCCTACGAGCAGTACTTC. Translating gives CATSRDLGGRSPYEQYF.

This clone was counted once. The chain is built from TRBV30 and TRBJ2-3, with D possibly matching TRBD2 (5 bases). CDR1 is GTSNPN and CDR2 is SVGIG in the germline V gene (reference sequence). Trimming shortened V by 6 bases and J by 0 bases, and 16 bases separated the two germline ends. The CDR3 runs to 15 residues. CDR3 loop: CACAPEGSSTDTQYF. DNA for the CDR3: TGTGCCTGCGCCCCAGAGGGATCTAGCACAGATACGCAGTATTTT.

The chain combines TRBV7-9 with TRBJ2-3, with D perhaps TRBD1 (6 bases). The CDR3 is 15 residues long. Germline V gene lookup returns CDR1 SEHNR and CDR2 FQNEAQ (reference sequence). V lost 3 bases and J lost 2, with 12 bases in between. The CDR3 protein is CASSFQRGFTDTQYF. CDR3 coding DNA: TGTGCCAGCAGCTTCCAAAGGGGGTTCACAGATACGCAGTATTTT.

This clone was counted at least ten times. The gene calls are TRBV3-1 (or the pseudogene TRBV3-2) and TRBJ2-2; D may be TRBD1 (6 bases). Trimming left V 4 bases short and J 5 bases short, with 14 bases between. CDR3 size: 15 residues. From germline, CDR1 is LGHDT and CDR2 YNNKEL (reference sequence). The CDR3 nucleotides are TGTGCCAGCAGCCCCACAGGGTCCAGTACCGGGGAGCTGTTTTTT. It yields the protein CASSPTGSSTGELFF.

CDR3 in amino acids: CASSSYPGQGLVDEQYF. The CDR3 coding sequence is TGTGCCAGCAGCTCCTATCCGGGACAGGGGTTAGTAGACGAGCAGTACTTC. V gene TRBV7-3 combines with J gene TRBJ2-7, with 10 bases identical to TRBD1. Trimming cost V 4 bases and J 5 bases; bases outside gene matches: 14. This CDR3 contains 17 residues. CDR1 SGHTA and CDR2 FQGTGA come from the germline V gene.

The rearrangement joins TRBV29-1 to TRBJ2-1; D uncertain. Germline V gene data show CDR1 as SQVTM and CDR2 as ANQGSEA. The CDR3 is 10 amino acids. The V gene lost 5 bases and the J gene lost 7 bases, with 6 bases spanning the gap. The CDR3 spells CSVLRNEQFF. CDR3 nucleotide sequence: TGCAGCGTTCTTCGTAATGAGCAGTTCTTC.

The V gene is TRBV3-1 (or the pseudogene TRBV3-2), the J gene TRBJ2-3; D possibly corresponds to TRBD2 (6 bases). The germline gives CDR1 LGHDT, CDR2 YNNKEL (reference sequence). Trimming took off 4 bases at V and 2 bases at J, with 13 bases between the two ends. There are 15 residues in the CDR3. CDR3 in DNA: TGTGCCAGCAGCCCGGGACTTGGGTACACAGATACGCAGTATTTT. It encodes CASSPGLGYTDTQYF.

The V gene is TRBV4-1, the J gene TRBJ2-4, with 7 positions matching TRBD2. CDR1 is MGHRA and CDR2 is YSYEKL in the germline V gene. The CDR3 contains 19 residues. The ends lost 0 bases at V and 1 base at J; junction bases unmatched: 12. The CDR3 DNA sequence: TGCGCCAGCAGCCAAGATCTTGGGGGGAGGGCCCCGGCCAAAAACATTCAGTACTTC. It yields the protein CASSQDLGGRAPAKNIQYF.

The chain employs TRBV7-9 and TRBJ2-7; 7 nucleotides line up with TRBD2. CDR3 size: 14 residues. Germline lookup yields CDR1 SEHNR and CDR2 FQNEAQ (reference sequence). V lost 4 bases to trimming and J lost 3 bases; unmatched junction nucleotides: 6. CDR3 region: CASSSRDYLYEQYF. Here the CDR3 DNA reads TGTGCCAGCAGCTCCCGGGACTACCTCTACGAGCAGTACTTC.